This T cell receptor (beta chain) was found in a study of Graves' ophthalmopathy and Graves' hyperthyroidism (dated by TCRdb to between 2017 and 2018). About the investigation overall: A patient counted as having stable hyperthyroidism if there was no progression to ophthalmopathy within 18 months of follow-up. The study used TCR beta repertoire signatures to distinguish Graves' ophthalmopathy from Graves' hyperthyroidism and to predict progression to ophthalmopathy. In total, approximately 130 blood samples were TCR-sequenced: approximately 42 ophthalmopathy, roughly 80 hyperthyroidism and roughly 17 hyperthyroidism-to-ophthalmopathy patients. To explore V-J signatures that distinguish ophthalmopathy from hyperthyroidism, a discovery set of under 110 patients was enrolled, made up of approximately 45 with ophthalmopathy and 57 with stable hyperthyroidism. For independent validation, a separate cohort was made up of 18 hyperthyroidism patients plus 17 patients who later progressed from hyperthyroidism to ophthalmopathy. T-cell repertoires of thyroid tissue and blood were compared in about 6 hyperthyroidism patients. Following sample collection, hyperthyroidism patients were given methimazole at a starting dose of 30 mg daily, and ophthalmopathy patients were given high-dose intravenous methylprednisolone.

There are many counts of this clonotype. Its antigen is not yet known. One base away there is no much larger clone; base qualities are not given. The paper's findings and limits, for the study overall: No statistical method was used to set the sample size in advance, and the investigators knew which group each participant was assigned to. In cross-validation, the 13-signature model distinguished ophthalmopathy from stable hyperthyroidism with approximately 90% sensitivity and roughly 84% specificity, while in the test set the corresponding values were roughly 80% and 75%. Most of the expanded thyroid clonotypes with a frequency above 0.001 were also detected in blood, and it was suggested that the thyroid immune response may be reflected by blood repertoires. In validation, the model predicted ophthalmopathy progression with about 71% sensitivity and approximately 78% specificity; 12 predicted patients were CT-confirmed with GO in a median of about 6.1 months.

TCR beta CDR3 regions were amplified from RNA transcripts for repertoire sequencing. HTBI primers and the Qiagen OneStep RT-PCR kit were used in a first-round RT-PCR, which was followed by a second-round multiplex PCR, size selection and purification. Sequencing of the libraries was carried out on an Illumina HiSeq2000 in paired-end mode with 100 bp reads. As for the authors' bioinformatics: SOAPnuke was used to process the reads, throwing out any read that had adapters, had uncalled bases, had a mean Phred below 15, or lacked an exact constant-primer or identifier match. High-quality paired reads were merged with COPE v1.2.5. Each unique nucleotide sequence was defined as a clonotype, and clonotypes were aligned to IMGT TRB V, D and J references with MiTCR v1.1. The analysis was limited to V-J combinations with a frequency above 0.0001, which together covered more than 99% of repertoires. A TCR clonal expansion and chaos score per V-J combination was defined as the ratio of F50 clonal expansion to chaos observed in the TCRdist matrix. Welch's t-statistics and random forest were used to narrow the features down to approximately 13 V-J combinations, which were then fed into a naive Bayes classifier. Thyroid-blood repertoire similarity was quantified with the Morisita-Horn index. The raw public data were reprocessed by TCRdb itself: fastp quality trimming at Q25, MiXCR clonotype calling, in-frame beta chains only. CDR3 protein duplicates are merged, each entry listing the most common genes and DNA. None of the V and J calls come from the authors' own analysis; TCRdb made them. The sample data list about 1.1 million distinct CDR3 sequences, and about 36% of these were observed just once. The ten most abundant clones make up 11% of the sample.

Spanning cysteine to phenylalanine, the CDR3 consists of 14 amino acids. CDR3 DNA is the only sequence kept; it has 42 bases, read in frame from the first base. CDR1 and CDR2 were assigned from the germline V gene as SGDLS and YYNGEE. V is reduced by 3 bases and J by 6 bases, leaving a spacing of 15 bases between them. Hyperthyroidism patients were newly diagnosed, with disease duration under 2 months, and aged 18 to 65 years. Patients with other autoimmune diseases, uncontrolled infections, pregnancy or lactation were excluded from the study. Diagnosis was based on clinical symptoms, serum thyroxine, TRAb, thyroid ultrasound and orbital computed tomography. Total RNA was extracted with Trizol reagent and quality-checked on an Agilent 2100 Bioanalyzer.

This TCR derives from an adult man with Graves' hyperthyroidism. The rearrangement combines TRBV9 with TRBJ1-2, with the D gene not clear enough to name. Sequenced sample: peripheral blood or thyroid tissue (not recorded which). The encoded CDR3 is CASSGPYALDGYTF. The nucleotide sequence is TGTGCCAGCAGCGGCCCCTACGCTCTTGATGGCTACACCTTC.